The 25 T cell receptor beta chains listed next were all sequenced from one sample in a study of blood T cell repertoires in COVID-19. The table came from immunoSEQ multiplex PCR; TCRdb's copy has only in-frame clones and leaves some out. The sample comprises under 55,000 clones, about 92% of which are singletons, and around 3.7% rests with the top ten. The sequenced material came from peripheral blood. Receptors were obtained from a human donor in a cohort sampled during active COVID-19.

The rearrangement joins TRBV28 to TRBJ2-7, with 11 nucleotides matching TRBD1. Losses at the gene ends were 6 bases for V and 1 base for J; bases not matched to a gene: 11. CDR3 length: 17 amino acids. Germline CDR1 is MDHEN and CDR2 is SYDVKM. CDR3 bases: TGTGCCAGCAGAGGACAGGGGGCTTCTATCGTTTCCTACGAGCAGTACTTC. This translates into CASRGQGASIVSYEQYF. The full variable domain, with the rest looked up from reference TRBV28 and TRBJ2-7, is DVKVTQSSRYLVKRTGEKVFLECVQDMDHENMFWYRQDPGLGLRLIYFSYDVKMKEKGDIPEGYSVSREKKERFSLILESASTNQTSMYLCASRGQGASIVSYEQYFGPGTRLTVT.

This chain uses TRBV6-1 with TRBJ2-7; TRBD1 is a possible D gene (6 bases). The CDR3 length is 15 residues. Deletions cut 3 bases from V and 4 bases from J, with 16 bases between. The germline V gene has CDR1 MNHNS and CDR2 SASEGT. Here the CDR3 reads CASSDLPGTQYEQYF. The CDR3 coding sequence is TGTGCCAGCAGTGATCTACCCGGGACACAGTACGAGCAGTACTTC.

V usage is TRBV5-1 and J usage is TRBJ2-5; the D gene is possibly TRBD2 (7 bases). The CDR3 extends over 17 amino acids. The V gene lost 3 bases and the J gene lost 5 bases, with 23 bases spanning the gap. Germline CDR1 and CDR2: SGHRS and YFSETQ. DNA for the CDR3: TGCGCCAGCAGCTATGGGGGGGCTGCTGCGGGTACTGAGACCCAGTACTTC. Translation: CASSYGGAAAGTETQYF.

In this sample, this clone turned up once. This chain uses TRBV5-1 with TRBJ1-2; 9 bases fit TRBD1. CDR3 size: 13 residues. Germline CDR1 and CDR2: SGHRS and YFSETQ. The ends lost 4 bases at V and 6 bases at J; junction bases unmatched: 4. CDR3 in amino acids: CASSMGQGDGYTF. In DNA form, the CDR3 reads TGCGCCAGCAGCATGGGACAGGGTGATGGCTACACCTTC.

The gene calls are TRBV10-3 and TRBJ2-7; D not resolved. Deletions cut 3 bases from V and 1 base from J, with 10 bases between. This CDR3 is 14 amino acids long. Per the germline V gene, CDR1 is ENHRY and CDR2 is SYGVKD. CDR3 DNA: TGTGCCATCAGTGATCGCTCACAGTCCTACGAGCAGTACTTC. Translation gives CAISDRSQSYEQYF.

The chain is built from TRBV7-6 and TRBJ2-7, with 14 nucleotides matching TRBD2. Germline lookup yields CDR1 SGHVS and CDR2 FNYEAQ. The V and J ends lost 5 bases and 5 bases, in that order; junction bases with no gene match: 14. CDR3 length: 18 residues. The CDR3 spells CASSRTGTSGRLTHEQYV. The CDR3 DNA is TGTGCCAGCAGCCGAACCGGGACTAGCGGGAGACTTACCCACGAGCAGTACGTC.

The chain combines TRBV23-1 with TRBJ2-5, with TRBD1 matching 7 bases. TRBV23-1 is classed as an ORF, of uncertain function. This CDR3 region has 16 residues. V lost 0 bases and J lost 2; bases outside the gene matches: 6. This CDR3 is CASSQSRDRRQETQYF. CDR3 sequence (DNA): TGCGCCAGCAGTCAATCGAGGGACAGAAGACAAGAGACCCAGTACTTC.

The chain combines TRBV18 with TRBJ1-3, with D hard to call. Trimming stripped 3 bases from V and 3 bases from J, with 6 bases between. CDR1 is KGHSH and CDR2 is LQKENI in the germline V gene. The CDR3 is made up of 13 amino acids. The CDR3 nucleotides are TGTGCCAGCTCACCCCGGGGTGGAAACACCATATATTTT. Its protein product is CASSPRGGNTIYF.

The genes are TRBV28 and TRBJ1-2; no clear D gene. The CDR3 covers 13 residues. Germline assignment: CDR1 MDHEN and CDR2 SYDVKM. V dropped 7 bases and J dropped 2 bases, with 11 bases sitting between them. The CDR3 bases are TGTGCCAGCACCATCTCCCGGAACTATGGCTACACCTTC. Protein: CASTISRNYGYTF.

The chain carries TRBV24-1 and TRBJ2-7; D not certain. CDR3 length: 14 residues. Germline CDR1 and CDR2: KGHDR and SFDVKD. V shed 4 bases and J shed 6 bases, with 15 bases lying between them. The CDR3 spells CATSDHVTTFEQYF. CDR3 nucleotides: TGTGCCACCAGTGACCACGTAACTACCTTCGAGCAGTACTTC.

The chain recombines TRBV19 with TRBJ1-2; maybe TRBD1 (6 bases). CDR3 size: 15 residues. Trimming removed 5 bases from V and 5 bases from J, with 18 bases in between. Germline values: CDR1 LNHDA, CDR2 SQIVND (reference sequence). The chain's CDR3 is CASSSGQSSRYGYTF. The CDR3 nucleotides are TGTGCCAGTAGTTCCGGACAGTCGAGTAGGTATGGCTACACCTTC.

J is TRBJ2-7 and V is TRBV28, with a weak D call TRBD1 (6 bases). Trimming removed 6 bases from V and 2 bases from J, with 17 bases in between. The CDR3 totals 15 residues. Per germline, CDR1 MDHEN and CDR2 SYDVKM. The DNA for the CDR3 is TGTGCCAGCAGCCCTCAGGGGACGGCCCCCTACGAGCAGTACTTC. Translating it yields CASSPQGTAPYEQYF. Based on the CDR3 plus reference TRBV28 and TRBJ2-7, the full variable domain is DVKVTQSSRYLVKRTGEKVFLECVQDMDHENMFWYRQDPGLGLRLIYFSYDVKMKEKGDIPEGYSVSREKKERFSLILESASTNQTSMYLCASSPQGTAPYEQYFGPGTRLTVT.

In this sample, this clone turned up a few times. The chain employs TRBV7-3 and TRBJ2-7; weak D call: TRBD2 (5 bases). Between the trimmed V and J ends, which lost 3 bases and 1 base, there was a span of 7 bases. Germline CDR1 is SGHTA and CDR2 is FQGTGA. The CDR3 length is 13 residues. CDR3 nucleotides: TGTGCCAGCAGCTTGGACTCATCCTACGAGCAGTACGTC. Translation: CASSLDSSYEQYV.

The chain recombines TRBV7-8 with TRBJ2-7, with D tentatively TRBD2 (5 bases). From germline, CDR1 is SGHVS and CDR2 FQNEAQ. The V end was cut by 5 bases, the J end by 3 bases, with 20 bases between. This CDR3 has 16 residues. The CDR3: CASSLAEARPSYEQYF. CDR3 coding DNA: TGTGCCAGCAGCCTCGCGGAGGCCCGACCCAGCTACGAGCAGTACTTC. Combining the CDR3 with reference TRBV7-8 and TRBJ2-7 gives the whole variable domain GAGVSQSPRYKVAKRGQDVALRCDPISGHVSLFWYQQALGQGPEFLTYFQNEAQLDKSGLPSDRFFAERPEGSVSTLKIQRTQQEDSAVYLCASSLAEARPSYEQYFGPGTRLTVT.

V usage is TRBV11-3 and J usage is TRBJ2-1; D is possibly TRBD2 (6 bases). Germline V gene sequence: CDR1 SGHNT, CDR2 YENEEA. The germline V and J ends were trimmed by 8 bases and 1 base, with 12 bases remaining between them. The CDR3 length is 14 residues. CDR3 in amino acids: CASQGLESYNEQFF. The CDR3 nucleotides read TGTGCCAGCCAGGGACTTGAATCCTACAATGAGCAGTTCTTC.

The chain has TRBV4-1 and TRBJ1-2, with a possible D match to TRBD1 (6 bases). Germline V lookup: CDR1 MGHRA, CDR2 YSYEKL. The CDR3 is 15 residues long. The V and J ends lost 1 base and 0 bases respectively, with 9 bases between them. This chain's CDR3 is CASSQGRGANYGYTF. CDR3 nucleotides: TGCGCCAGCAGCCAAGGCAGGGGAGCTAACTATGGCTACACCTTC.

V is TRBV4-1 and J is TRBJ1-5, with TRBD1 as a possible D gene (5 bases). Germline V CDR1 and CDR2: MGHRA, YSYEKL. The V end was cut by 7 bases, the J end by 6 bases, with 25 bases between. The CDR3 spans 17 residues. This CDR3 reads CASTTLSGAGSGQPQHF. The CDR3 nucleotides read TGCGCCAGCACCACTCTCTCCGGGGCCGGGAGCGGTCAGCCCCAGCATTTT.

The chain joins TRBV7-8 to TRBJ2-7; D is unresolved. Germline V gene lookup returns CDR1 SGHVS and CDR2 FQNEAQ. The CDR3 extends over 13 amino acids. The ends were cut back, 3 bases at V and 5 bases at J, with 11 bases in the middle. For the CDR3, the DNA is TGTGCCAGCAGCTTTTTACGACTGGACGAGCAGTACTTC. Translating it yields CASSFLRLDEQYF.

The rearrangement uses TRBV15 and TRBJ1-4; unclear D gene. The CDR3 totals 17 residues. Germline-derived CDR1 and CDR2 are LNHNV and YYDKDF (reference sequence). V was cut by 0 bases and J by 0 bases, with 11 bases left in between. CDR3 in amino acids: CATSRDKFSTTNEKLFF. In nucleotides, the CDR3 is TGTGCCACCAGCAGAGATAAGTTTAGCACAACTAATGAAAAACTGTTTTTT.

V and J are TRBV19 and TRBJ1-4; 11 nucleotides match TRBD1. CDR1 and CDR2 (germline): LNHDA, SQIVND (reference sequence). V shed 5 bases and J 5 bases; nucleotides not matched to a gene: 10. The CDR3 runs to 17 residues. The CDR3 reads CASSARTGGDRNEKLFF. CDR3 nucleotides: TGTGCCAGTAGTGCGCGGACAGGGGGCGATAGAAATGAAAAACTGTTTTTT.

The rearrangement joins TRBV5-6 to TRBJ2-7; 9 nucleotides match TRBD1. The germline V gene has CDR1 SGHDT and CDR2 YYEEEE. The CDR3 covers 15 residues. Trimming took 4 bases from V and 3 from J; bases not matched to a gene: 8. The CDR3 DNA reads TGTGCCAGCAGCGCCACCGGGACAGGGTTCTACGAGCAGTACTTC. This translates into CASSATGTGFYEQYF. Full variable domain (rest looked up from reference TRBV5-6 and TRBJ2-7): DAGVTQSPTHLIKTRGQQVTLRCSPKSGHDTVSWYQQALGQGPQFIFQYYEEEERQRGNFPDRFSGHQFPNYSSELNVNALLLGDSALYLCASSATGTGFYEQYFGPGTRLTVT.

V usage is TRBV29-1 and J usage is TRBJ1-5; no reliable D call. CDR1 SQVTM and CDR2 ANQGSEA come from the germline V gene. The V end was cut by 5 bases, the J end by 4 bases, with 12 bases between. CDR3 length equals 13 residues. CDR3 sequence: CSVLPGWNQPQHF. CDR3 sequence (DNA): TGCAGCGTTCTCCCAGGTTGGAATCAGCCCCAGCATTTT.

This chain connects TRBV5-1 to TRBJ2-2, with TRBD2 matching 13 bases. J lost 4 bases, V lost 3 bases, and 9 bases had no gene match. The CDR3 extends over 18 amino acids. CDR1 is SGHRS and CDR2 is YFSETQ in the germline V gene. CDR3 sequence reads: CASSSGLAGDSVTGELFF. The CDR3, as DNA: TGCGCCAGCAGCTCTGGACTAGCGGGAGATTCGGTCACCGGGGAGCTGTTTTTT.

This chain links TRBV7-2 with TRBJ2-7; D possibly corresponds to TRBD2 (6 bases). Germline lookup yields CDR1 SGHTA and CDR2 FQGNSA. The CDR3 covers 16 residues. Trimming took off 5 bases at V and 1 base at J, with 18 bases between the two ends. The CDR3 DNA reads TGTGCCAGCAGCCAACCGATACTAGCCGGATCCTACGAGCAGTACTTC. Its protein product is CASSQPILAGSYEQYF.

The chain combines TRBV24-1 with TRBJ2-3, with D possibly TRBD2 on 6 matching bases. Trimming cost V 4 bases and J 0 bases, with 13 bases left between them. Germline CDR1 and CDR2: KGHDR and SFDVKD. The CDR3 extends over 16 amino acids. The CDR3 DNA reads TGTGCCACCAGTGAACAATCTAGCGTTAGCACAGATACGCAGTATTTT. It specifies CATSEQSSVSTDTQYF.